The next 25 T cell receptor beta chains were all read from a single sample in a study of beta chain features in type 1 diabetes. Their antigens are not known. Expressed TCRB transcripts got sequenced, as all isolated RNA was reverse transcribed. Libraries were prepared by immunoSEQ multiplex PCR; TCRdb keeps only in-frame clonotypes and omits some of them. Of about 650,000 clones listed, under 15% are singletons. Study-wide results and caveats: People with Type 1 diabetes carried modestly yet significantly shorter TCRB CDR3s in all four CD4+ subsets.

The specimen was naive CD4+ T cells from blood. These receptors were obtained from a man aged 30-40 years with type 1 diabetes.

The table lists this clone with a few counts. This chain connects TRBV7-9 to TRBJ2-2, with D unclear. The CDR3 sequence is 13 residues long. The germline V and J ends were trimmed by 3 bases and 7 bases, with 9 bases remaining between them. Germline CDR1 is SEHNR and CDR2 is FQNEAQ (reference sequence). The CDR3 loop is CASSFRTDGELFF. The CDR3 DNA follows: TGTGCCAGCAGCTTCCGGACGGACGGGGAGCTGTTTTTT.

The chain couples TRBV7-6 to TRBJ1-3; D is perhaps TRBD1 (5 bases). The germline gives CDR1 SGHVS, CDR2 FNYEAQ. Between the trimmed V and J ends, which lost 5 bases and 1 base, there was a span of 15 bases. CDR3 length: 16 residues. DNA of the CDR3: TGTGCCAGCAGCCCAACGGGGCTTAGTTCTGGAAACACCATATATTTT. It codes for CASSPTGLSSGNTIYF.

This clone was detected only a few times. This rearrangement joins TRBV14 to TRBJ2-7; a possible D gene is TRBD2 (5 bases). V was clipped by 0 bases and J by 2 bases, with 20 bases between them. Germline loops: CDR1 SGHDN, CDR2 FVKESK. This CDR3 has 18 amino acids. The CDR3 DNA reads TGTGCCAGCAGCCAAGAGATGGAAGAACCGGGATTCCCCTACGAGCAGTACTTC. Translation: CASSQEMEEPGFPYEQYF.

This clone has more than one count but fewer than ten. This sequence joins TRBV6-5 and TRBJ2-3, with unresolved D. CDR3 length equals 15 residues. V gave up 0 bases and J gave up 6 bases, with 13 bases separating them. Germline CDR1 reads MNHEY; CDR2 reads SVGAGI. CDR3: CASSYSNVDRDTQYF. CDR3 nucleotides: TGTGCCAGCAGTTACTCGAATGTGGACCGGGATACGCAGTATTTT.

Comment on this clone: The same CDR3 is also encoded by other DNA sequences in this sample. V and J are TRBV5-4 and TRBJ2-5; no firm D call. The V gene's germline CDR1 is SGHNT and CDR2 YYREEE (reference sequence). The CDR3 length is 12 residues. V was clipped by 0 bases and J by 3 bases, with 3 bases between them. DNA of the CDR3: TGTGCCAGCAGCTTGGGGGAAGAGACCCAGTACTTC. It is translated as CASSLGEETQYF.

The genes are TRBV7-8 and TRBJ2-3; 7 nucleotides align to TRBD1. J lost 6 bases, V lost 5 bases, and 11 bases had no gene match. Germline CDR1 reads SGHVS; CDR2 reads FQNEAQ. The CDR3 consists of 15 residues. CDR3 in amino acids: CASSRGTVRGDTQYF. CDR3 DNA: TGTGCCAGCAGCCGAGGGACGGTCAGGGGGGATACGCAGTATTTT.

The V and J genes are TRBV19 and TRBJ2-7; a weak D match, TRBD2 (5 bases). The CDR3 totals 15 residues. Per the germline V gene, CDR1 is LNHDA and CDR2 is SQIVND (reference sequence). The V end lost 5 bases, the J end lost 2 bases, and 16 bases lay between the germline ends. The CDR3 DNA is TGTGCCAGTAGTGTAACTGCGGTCGGGGCCTACGAGCAGTACTTC. Translation: CASSVTAVGAYEQYF.

There are a few counts of this clone. The same CDR3 arises from other DNA sequences in this sample as well. J is TRBJ1-5 and V is TRBV30; D is unclear. Per the germline V gene, CDR1 is GTSNPN and CDR2 is SVGIG (reference sequence). There are 11 residues in the CDR3. V was shortened by 5 bases and J by 0 bases, with 2 bases between the two germline ends. The CDR3 sequence: CAWGSNQPQHF. CDR3 nucleotide sequence: TGTGCCTGGGGTAGCAATCAGCCCCAGCATTTT.

The gene calls are TRBV2 and TRBJ1-3; a weak D match, TRBD1 (5 bases). Germline assignment: CDR1 SNHLY and CDR2 FYNNEI. CDR3 length: 15 residues. The V gene lost 1 base and the J gene lost 2 bases, with 9 bases spanning the gap. CDR3 loop: CASSEVSGAGNTIYF. The DNA for the CDR3 is TGTGCCAGCAGTGAAGTTTCGGGGGCTGGAAACACCATATATTTT.

This clone occurred a few times. The J gene is TRBJ2-7, the V gene TRBV7-8; tentatively, D is TRBD1 (6 bases). The CDR3 spans 14 residues. V was shortened by 3 bases and J by 4 bases, with 13 bases between the two germline ends. Germline CDR1 reads SGHVS; CDR2 reads FQNEAQ. The CDR3 reads CASSLRQAGYEQYF. In DNA form, the CDR3 reads TGTGCCAGCAGCTTGCGACAGGCCGGTTACGAGCAGTACTTC.

This sequence joins TRBV4-2 and TRBJ2-1; 8 bases align to TRBD1. Germline CDR1 and CDR2: LGHNA and YNFKEQ. V lost 2 bases to trimming and J lost 7 bases; unmatched junction nucleotides: 7. This CDR3 has 15 amino acids. The CDR3 loop is CASSQMTGAGNEQFF. DNA of the CDR3: TGTGCCAGCAGCCAAATGACAGGGGCGGGGAATGAGCAGTTCTTC.

This clone appeared a few times. This rearrangement joins TRBV7-8 to TRBJ2-3; 12 nucleotides line up with TRBD1. The CDR3 covers 17 residues. Germline V CDR1 and CDR2: SGHVS, FQNEAQ. Unmatched junction bases numbered 8, after V lost 5 bases and J lost 2 bases. The CDR3 coding sequence is TGTGCCAGCAGCCGGAGGGGACAGGGGGCAATCACAGATACGCAGTATTTT. This encodes CASSRRGQGAITDTQYF.

This clone was seen only a few times. The sample holds other DNA sequences that translate to the same CDR3. The V call is TRBV11-2, the J call TRBJ2-7, with D hard to call. V lost 0 bases and J lost 4, with 4 bases in between. CDR1 and CDR2 from the germline V gene are SGHAT and FQNNGV. CDR3 length: 12 residues. CDR3 DNA: TGTGCCAGCAGCTTAGATCGGTACGAGCAGTACTTC. Its protein product is CASSLDRYEQYF.

V and J are TRBV10-3 and TRBJ2-5, with D possibly matching TRBD1 (6 bases). The ends were cut back, 2 bases at V and 1 base at J, with 8 bases in the middle. The CDR3 is made up of 14 amino acids. CDR1 is ENHRY and CDR2 is SYGVKD in the germline V gene. CDR3 nucleotide sequence: TGTGCCATCAGTGAGCGAGGGGGCCAAGAGACCCAGTACTTC. Protein sequence: CAISERGGQETQYF.

In regard to this clone: At one of its ends the junction is not consistent with the germline gene, which may arise from a read error. This sample also contains other DNA sequences that code for the same CDR3. The V and J genes are TRBV5-1 and TRBJ2-5; D is unclear. The germline V gene encodes CDR1 SGHRS and CDR2 YFSETQ. CDR3 length: 11 amino acids. This CDR3 is CASTLGETQYF. The DNA for the CDR3 is TGCGCCAGCACCTTGGGGGAGACCCAGTACTTC.

This rearrangement joins TRBV9 to TRBJ2-1, with 8 bases that match TRBD2. The CDR3 is 17 residues long. Losses at the gene ends were 3 bases for V and 0 bases for J; bases not matched to a gene: 8. Germline V lookup: CDR1 SGDLS, CDR2 YYNGEE. Here the CDR3 DNA reads TGTGCCAGCAGCGCGAAACAGGGACTAGTCTCCTACAATGAGCAGTTCTTC. Its protein is CASSAKQGLVSYNEQFF.

The V and J genes are TRBV4-2 and TRBJ2-7; 12 bases are shared with TRBD1. Per germline, CDR1 LGHNA and CDR2 YNFKEQ. The J segment lost 4 bases and the V segment lost 4 bases, leaving 2 bases of the junction unmatched. The CDR3 covers 14 residues. The CDR3 spells CASSPGQGAYEQYF. DNA for the CDR3: TGTGCCAGCAGCCCGGGACAGGGGGCGTACGAGCAGTACTTC.

About this clone: The identical CDR3 is also encoded by other nucleotide sequences in the sample. The genes are TRBV7-2 and TRBJ2-3, with D perhaps TRBD2 (5 bases). Trimming took off 5 bases at V and 1 base at J, with 10 bases between the two ends. This CDR3 spans 14 amino acids. CDR1 and CDR2 (germline): SGHTA, FQGNSA. CDR3 in amino acids: CASSLTAGTDTQYF. For the CDR3, the DNA is TGTGCCAGCAGCCTAACAGCGGGCACAGATACGCAGTATTTT.

In the case of this clone: Distinct nucleotide sequences in the sample also encode this CDR3. The DNA for the CDR3 is TGTGCCAGCAGCTTACCAGGGGGCGGCTACGAGCAGTACTTC. Protein: CASSLPGGGYEQYF. This chain links TRBV7-9 with TRBJ2-7; 8 bases fit TRBD1. The V gene end was trimmed by 2 bases and the J gene end by 3 bases; junction bases not matched to a gene: 3. The CDR3 has 14 residues. Germline V lookup: CDR1 SEHNR, CDR2 FQNEAQ (reference sequence).

This clone turned up a few times. The chain links TRBV7-9 to TRBJ2-7; D might be TRBD1 or TRBD2, each matching 6 bases. Germline CDR1 reads SEHNR; CDR2 reads FQNEAQ (reference sequence). The V gene lost 5 bases and the J gene lost 5 bases, with 16 bases spanning the gap. This CDR3 is 14 amino acids long. CDR3 protein: CASSPSRGPNEQYF. The CDR3 nucleotides are TGTGCCAGCAGCCCCTCCCGGGGGCCGAACGAGCAGTACTTC.

The CDR3, as DNA: TGTGCCAGCAGCTCAAGAGACGAGCAGTACTTC. Protein product: CASSSRDEQYF. The chain is built from TRBV5-6 and TRBJ2-7; D unclear. Per the germline V gene, CDR1 is SGHDT and CDR2 is YYEEEE. Trimming took off 3 bases at V and 5 bases at J, with 6 bases between the two ends. The CDR3 length is 11 residues.

V is TRBV5-1 and J is TRBJ1-6; 8 bases map to TRBD1. V lost 3 bases to trimming and J lost 9 bases; unmatched junction nucleotides: 5. The CDR3 runs to 14 residues. Germline V gene sequence: CDR1 SGHRS, CDR2 YFSETQ. CDR3 sequence: CASSYGQGRSPLHF. The DNA for the CDR3 is TGCGCCAGCAGCTACGGACAGGGACGTTCACCCCTCCACTTT. Using reference TRBV5-1 and TRBJ1-6 for the parts outside the CDR3, the full variable domain is KAGVTQTPRYLIKTRGQQVTLSCSPISGHRSVSWYQQTPGQGLQFLFEYFSETQRNKGNFPGRFSGRQFSNSRSEMNVSTLELGDSALYLCASSYGQGRSPLHFGNGTRLTVT.

The chain recombines TRBV29-1 with TRBJ2-3; 7 bases are shared with TRBD2. The CDR3 is 12 residues long. The germline V gene has CDR1 SQVTM and CDR2 ANQGSEA. Germline trimming cut 4 bases from V and 5 bases from J; bases unmatched to any gene: 3. The CDR3 nucleotides are TGCAGCGTTGGCAGGGAGGGAGATACGCAGTATTTT. Its protein is CSVGREGDTQYF.

This clone turned up a few times. The chain carries TRBV7-9 and TRBJ1-2, with 9 bases fitting TRBD1. Trimming took 2 bases from V and 8 from J; bases not matched to a gene: 3. The germline V gene encodes CDR1 SEHNR and CDR2 FQNEAQ (reference sequence). The CDR3 consists of 13 residues. CDR3 coding DNA: TGTGCCAGCAGCTTAAGGGACAGGGACGGCTACACCTTC. This sequence encodes CASSLRDRDGYTF.

This clone showed up just a few times. V usage is TRBV9 and J usage is TRBJ2-7; TRBD1 aligns across 9 bases. The CDR3 contains 16 residues. Germline V CDR1 and CDR2: SGDLS, YYNGEE. V lost 3 bases to trimming and J lost 6 bases; unmatched junction nucleotides: 13. The DNA for the CDR3 is TGTGCCAGCAGCGCACAACCACAGGGGGCACCGCGCGAGCAGTACTTC. Translated: CASSAQPQGAPREQYF.